This T cell receptor (beta chain) was found in a study of blood T cell repertoires in COVID-19. About the research overall: Both acute and convalescent COVID-19 samples were obtained from the United States, Italy and Spain.

Authors' methods: The authors estimated nucleated cell counts from reference gene primer amplification. The table came from immunoSEQ multiplex PCR; TCRdb's copy has only in-frame clones and leaves some out. V and J calls and clone size follow that table, whereas D and trimming were derived from the DNA. This sample has about 120,000 clones, with approximately 88% found just once. The CDR3 sequence is 14 residues long. Germline loops: CDR1 SGHVS, CDR2 FNYEAQ. V trimming: 7 bases; J trimming: 2 bases; junction bases outside the gene matches: 5. The receptor was derived from a woman in her sixties or seventies with acute or convalescent COVID-19. Input material: peripheral blood. The chain couples TRBV7-6 to TRBJ2-3; TRBD2 agrees at 8 bases. CDR3 sequence (DNA): TGTGCCAGCACCCCGGGGGGGCTCACAGATACGCAGTATTTT. It codes for CASTPGGLTDTQYF.